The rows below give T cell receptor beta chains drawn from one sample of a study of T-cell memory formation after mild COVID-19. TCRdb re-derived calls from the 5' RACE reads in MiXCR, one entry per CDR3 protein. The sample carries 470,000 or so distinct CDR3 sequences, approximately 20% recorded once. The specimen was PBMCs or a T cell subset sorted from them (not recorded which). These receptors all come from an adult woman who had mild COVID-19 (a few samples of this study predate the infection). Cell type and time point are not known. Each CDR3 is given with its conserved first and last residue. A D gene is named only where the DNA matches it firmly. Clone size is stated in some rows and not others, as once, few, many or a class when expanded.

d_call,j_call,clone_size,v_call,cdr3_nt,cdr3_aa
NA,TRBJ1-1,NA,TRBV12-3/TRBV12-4,TGTGCCAGCAGTTCAACCTCGGGGATGAACACTGAAGCTTTCTTT,CASSSTSGMNTEAFF
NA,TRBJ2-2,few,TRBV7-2,TGTGCCAGCAGCTTAGGCTCTGCGAACACCGGGGAGCTGTTTTTT,CASSLGSANTGELFF
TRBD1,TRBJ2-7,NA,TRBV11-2,TGTGCCAGCAGCGGGAACAGGGGCAACGAGCAGTACTTC,CASSGNRGNEQYF
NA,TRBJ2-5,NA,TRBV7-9,TGTGCCAGCAGCTTAGCGGTCGGGAGTGGAGAGACCCAGTACTTC,CASSLAVGSGETQYF
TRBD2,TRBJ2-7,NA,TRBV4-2,TGTGCCAGCATCCACGTTACTAGCGGGAGAGTGGTCTCCTACGAGCAGTACTTC,CASIHVTSGRVVSYEQYF
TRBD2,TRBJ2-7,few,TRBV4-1,TGCGCCAGCAGCCAAGATTGGGGGGGCGAGCAGTACTTC,CASSQDWGGEQYF
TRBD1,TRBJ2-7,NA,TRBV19,TGTGCCAGTAGTGCCTGGACAGGGGAGATTCCCTACGAGCAGTACTTC,CASSAWTGEIPYEQYF
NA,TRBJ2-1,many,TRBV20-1,TGCAGTGCTAGAGATGGGGGGACCCATGAGCAGTTCTTC,CSARDGGTHEQFF
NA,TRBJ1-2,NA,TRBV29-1,TGCAGCGTTGAGATGGGTGGCTACACCTTC,CSVEMGGYTF
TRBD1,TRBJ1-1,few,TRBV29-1,TGCAGCGCCTACAGGGGGGTTGACACTGAAGCTTTCTTT,CSAYRGVDTEAFF
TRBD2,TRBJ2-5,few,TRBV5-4,TGTGCCAGCAGCCGGGGACTAGGGGAGACCCAGTACTTC,CASSRGLGETQYF
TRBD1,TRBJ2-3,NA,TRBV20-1,TGCAGTGCTAGGGAGGAACAGGGGTCAGATACGCAGTATTTT,CSAREEQGSDTQYF
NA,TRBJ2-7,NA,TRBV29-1,TGCAGCGTTGATCAACCGGACAGCTACGAGCAGTACTTC,CSVDQPDSYEQYF
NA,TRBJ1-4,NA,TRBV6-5,TGTGCCAGCACTCCCTCCCTGGCAACTAATGAAAAACTGTTTTTT,CASTPSLATNEKLFF
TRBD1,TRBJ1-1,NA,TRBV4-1,TGCGCCAGCAGCCAAGAATTTCAGGGGGCGCGGTACACTGAAGCTTTCTTT,CASSQEFQGARYTEAFF
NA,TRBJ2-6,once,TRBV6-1,TGTGCCAGCAGTGAAAGTTTCCCGGGGGCTGCTGGGGCCAACGTCCTGACTTTC,CASSESFPGAAGANVLTF
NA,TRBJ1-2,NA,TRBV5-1,TGCGCCAGCAGTCCCCTTCCGGGGCGAGGCTACACCTTC,CASSPLPGRGYTF